The 31 T cell receptor beta chains below all came from one sample that was sequenced in a study of shared clonotypes between healthy human individuals. Sequencing used immunoSEQ multiplex PCR; TCRdb keeps in-frame clones, though not all of them. The repertoire holds some 470,000 clones, with 76% as singletons. Sequences were obtained from PBMCs. The source is a woman aged 40 to 50 in good health. Some clones in this sample may be carry-over from other donors' samples.

On this clone itself: At one boundary the junction diverges from the germline segment, which might be a read error. The chain carries TRBV30 and TRBJ2-1; the match to TRBD2 covers 11 bases. CDR3 length: 15 amino acids. CDR1 and CDR2 (germline): GTSNPN, SVGIG (reference sequence). The CDR3 sequence: CAWSGTSGPQNERFF. The CDR3 nucleotides are TGCGCCTGGAGTGGGACTAGCGGACCACAGAATGAGCGGTTCTTC.

The chain is built from TRBV7-9 and TRBJ2-7; D may correspond to TRBD1 or TRBD2 (6 bases each). Germline loops: CDR1 SEHNR, CDR2 FQNEAQ (reference sequence). Deletions cut 3 bases from V and 9 bases from J, with 15 bases between. The CDR3 consists of 13 residues. The CDR3 region has the DNA TGTGCCAGCAGCTTTTTCGGGGGCGAAGGGCAGTACTTC. It specifies CASSFFGGEGQYF. Supplemented by reference TRBV7-9 and TRBJ2-7, the full variable domain reads DTGVSQNPRHKITKRGQNVTFRCDPISEHNRLYWYRQTLGQGPEFLTYFQNEAQLEKSRLLSDRFSAERPKGSFSTLEIQRTEQGDSAMYLCASSFFGGEGQYFGPGTRLTVT.

This chain uses TRBV19 with TRBJ1-3; D is possibly TRBD1 (6 bases). This CDR3 contains 14 residues. Looked up from germline, CDR1 is LNHDA and CDR2 is SQIVND (reference sequence). V dropped 3 bases and J dropped 8 bases, with 14 bases sitting between them. The DNA of the CDR3 is TGTGCCAGTAGTATCCGGGACACGCCGGACACCATATATTTT. It specifies CASSIRDTPDTIYF.

This rearrangement joins TRBV19 to TRBJ1-3, with D possibly matching TRBD1 (5 bases). This CDR3 has 15 amino acids. Trimming took 6 bases from V and 4 from J, leaving 16 bases between them. Germline CDR1 reads LNHDA; CDR2 reads SQIVND (reference sequence). CDR3 loop: CASRTDRKGGNTIYF. The CDR3 nucleotides are TGTGCCAGTAGAACTGACAGAAAAGGAGGAAACACCATATATTTT.

The gene calls are TRBV6-1 and TRBJ2-3; 8 bases map to TRBD1. CDR1 and CDR2 from the germline V gene are MNHNS and SASEGT. V lost 6 bases, J lost 1 base, and 6 bases stayed unmatched. This CDR3 spans 15 amino acids. The CDR3 DNA sequence: TGTGCCAGCAGAGACCCGGGACAGGGCACAGATACGCAGTATTTT. It translates to CASRDPGQGTDTQYF.

The chain couples TRBV7-2 to TRBJ2-5, with TRBD2 matching over 9 bases. V lost 2 bases, J lost 2 bases, and 12 bases stayed unmatched. The CDR3 runs 18 residues. Germline-derived CDR1 and CDR2 are SGHTA and FQGNSA. CDR3 bases: TGTGCCAGCAGCTTACTCCCGCCCCTAGCGGGGAGACAAGAGACCCAGTACTTC. Protein product: CASSLLPPLAGRQETQYF. Based on the CDR3 plus reference TRBV7-2 and TRBJ2-5, the full variable domain is GAGVSQSPSNKVTEKGKDVELRCDPISGHTALYWYRQSLGQGLEFLIYFQGNSAPDKSGLPSDRFSAERTGGSVSTLTIQRTQQEDSAVYLCASSLLPPLAGRQETQYFGPGTRLLVL.

This clone was detected many times. The rearrangement uses TRBV11-2 and TRBJ2-5; D might be TRBD1 or TRBD2, each matching 5 bases. Trimming removed 1 base from V and 4 bases from J, with 25 bases in between. CDR1 is SGHAT, CDR2 FQNNGV, per germline. The CDR3 consists of 19 residues. The DNA for the CDR3 is TGTGCCAGCAGCTTAGTACGCCACGAGGGACCGCAGACCCGAGAGACCCAGTACTTC. Translation gives CASSLVRHEGPQTRETQYF.

This rearrangement joins TRBV30 to TRBJ2-7; 8 bases agree with TRBD1. The CDR3 totals 15 residues. CDR1 GTSNPN and CDR2 SVGIG come from the germline V gene (reference sequence). Trimming cost V 4 bases and J 7 bases; bases outside gene matches: 15. CDR3 bases: TGTGCCTGGATGTTAGGCTCAGGGGGCGCGGGGGAGCAGTACTTC. Residues: CAWMLGSGGAGEQYF. Looking up the rest from reference TRBV30 and TRBJ2-7 gives the full variable domain: SQTIHQWPATLVQPVGSPLSLECTVEGTSNPNLYWYRQAAGRGLQLLFYSVGIGQISSEVPQNLSASRPQDRQFILSSKKLLLSDSGFYLCAWMLGSGGAGEQYFGPGTRLTVT.

This rearrangement joins TRBV7-9 to TRBJ2-7, with D hard to call. The CDR3 loop spans 14 amino acids. Germline CDR1 and CDR2: SEHNR and FQNEAQ (reference sequence). The V end lost 3 bases, the J end lost 0 bases, and 9 bases lay between the germline ends. The CDR3 DNA follows: TGTGCCAGCAGCTTTGCCGAGGACTCCTACGAGCAGTACTTC. It encodes CASSFAEDSYEQYF.

This clone was detected only once. This rearrangement joins TRBV18 to TRBJ1-5, with 10 bases fitting TRBD1. Per germline, CDR1 KGHSH and CDR2 LQKENI. The CDR3 is 15 amino acids. The junction had 4 bases not matched to a gene; V was cut back by 5 bases and J by 3 bases. The CDR3: CASSADRGYNQPQHF. In DNA form, the CDR3 reads TGTGCCAGCTCAGCGGACAGGGGGTACAATCAGCCCCAGCATTTT. The variable domain in full, completed from reference TRBV18 and TRBJ1-5, reads NAGVMQNPRHLVRRRGQEARLRCSPMKGHSHVYWYRQLPEEGLKFMVYLQKENIIDESGMPKERFSAEFPKEGPSILRIQQVVRGDSAAYFCASSADRGYNQPQHFGDGTRLSIL.

The V gene is TRBV6-1, the J gene TRBJ1-5; perhaps TRBD1 as D (6 bases). V gave up 4 bases and J gave up 2 bases, with 12 bases separating them. The CDR3 is 15 amino acids. CDR1 and CDR2 from the germline V gene are MNHNS and SASEGT. DNA for the CDR3: TGTGCCAGCAGTGTAGCCAGGGGTGGCAATCAGCCCCAGCATTTT. It translates to CASSVARGGNQPQHF.

V usage is TRBV2 and J usage is TRBJ1-5; D unclear. Germline V CDR1 and CDR2: SNHLY, FYNNEI. V lost 5 bases and J lost 0, with 8 bases in between. The CDR3 contains 14 residues. CDR3 DNA: TGTGCCAGCAGTCTGGACGGTAGCAATCAGCCCCAGCATTTT. Amino acids: CASSLDGSNQPQHF.

The chain carries TRBV18 and TRBJ2-7; D is possibly TRBD2 (6 bases). Trimming stripped 3 bases from V and 3 bases from J, with 9 bases between. Germline V gene data show CDR1 as KGHSH and CDR2 as LQKENI. This CDR3 is 13 amino acids long. The CDR3 coding sequence is TGTGCCAGCTCACCTGGGGGGTTCTACGAGCAGTACTTC. Its translation: CASSPGGFYEQYF.

The rearrangement links TRBV5-1 to TRBJ1-1, with D perhaps TRBD1 (5 bases). The ends were cut back, 0 bases at V and 3 bases at J, with 12 bases in the middle. CDR3 length equals 15 residues. CDR1 and CDR2 from the germline V gene are SGHRS and YFSETQ. CDR3 nucleotide sequence: TGCGCCAGCAGCTTGGGAAGGGGCCCCTACACTGAAGCTTTCTTT. Amino acid sequence: CASSLGRGPYTEAFF. The whole variable domain, filled in from reference TRBV5-1 and TRBJ1-1, reads KAGVTQTPRYLIKTRGQQVTLSCSPISGHRSVSWYQQTPGQGLQFLFEYFSETQRNKGNFPGRFSGRQFSNSRSEMNVSTLELGDSALYLCASSLGRGPYTEAFFGQGTRLTVV.

The rearrangement uses TRBV28 and TRBJ1-2, with D perhaps TRBD1 (6 bases). The length of the CDR3 is 13 residues. Germline values: CDR1 MDHEN, CDR2 SYDVKM. Trimming took 6 bases from V and 4 from J, leaving 12 bases between them. CDR3 sequence (DNA): TGTGCCAGCAGCCAGGGACAACTCTATGGCTACACCTTC. As protein: CASSQGQLYGYTF.

J is TRBJ2-7 and V is TRBV5-8; 9 bases line up with TRBD1. Germline V lookup: CDR1 SGHTS, CDR2 YDEGEE. The trim removed 0 bases at V and 4 bases at J, leaving 5 bases unmatched. The CDR3 loop spans 15 amino acids. The CDR3 bases are TGTGCCAGCAGCTTGGAGGGGACAGGGTTATACGAGCAGTACTTC. Encoded protein: CASSLEGTGLYEQYF.

The J gene is TRBJ2-2, the V gene TRBV4-2, with 16 positions matching TRBD2. This CDR3 is built from 22 residues. Per germline, CDR1 LGHNA and CDR2 YNFKEQ. V was pared by 0 bases and J by 3 bases, with 13 bases of the junction left unmatched. CDR3 bases: TGTGCCAGCAGCCAAGACCATACTCCGGGACTAGCGGGAGGGGTAGACACCGGGGAGCTGTTTTTT. Translated, it gives CASSQDHTPGLAGGVDTGELFF.

The gene calls are TRBV19 and TRBJ1-2; 9 bases align to TRBD1. In germline, CDR1 is LNHDA, CDR2 SQIVND (reference sequence). V shed 4 bases, J shed 7 bases, and the junction held 7 bases outside the gene matches. This CDR3 contains 14 residues. The CDR3 loop reads CASSTGQGRPGYTF. The CDR3 DNA sequence: TGTGCCAGTAGTACAGGACAGGGGCGGCCTGGCTACACCTTC.

With regard to this clone: The sample carries other DNA sequences with the same CDR3. The V call is TRBV5-1, the J call TRBJ1-1, with 7 bases matching TRBD1. The ends lost 4 bases at V and 0 bases at J; junction bases unmatched: 3. There are 14 residues in the CDR3. Per the germline V gene, CDR1 is SGHRS and CDR2 is YFSETQ. In nucleotides, the CDR3 is TGCGCCAGCAGCCTGACAGGGATGAACACTGAAGCTTTCTTT. Its translation is CASSLTGMNTEAFF.

The rearrangement links TRBV28 to TRBJ2-7, with unresolved D. This CDR3 is 14 amino acids long. Germline V CDR1 and CDR2: MDHEN, SYDVKM. The germline V and J ends were trimmed by 3 bases and 4 bases, with 13 bases remaining between them. This chain's CDR3 is CASSFPERAYEQYF. The DNA of the CDR3 is TGTGCCAGCAGTTTCCCAGAAAGGGCGTACGAGCAGTACTTC.

The V and J genes are TRBV28 and TRBJ2-1; D may match TRBD1 or TRBD2 (6 bases each). CDR1 and CDR2 (germline): MDHEN, SYDVKM. V lost 4 bases, J lost 1 base, and 14 bases lay in between. This CDR3 is built from 16 residues. This chain's CDR3 is CASSSPRGRSYNEQFF. Here the CDR3 DNA reads TGTGCCAGCAGTTCCCCGAGGGGGAGGTCCTACAATGAGCAGTTCTTC.

The chain carries TRBV30 and TRBJ1-3; no clear D gene. V lost 4 bases and J 3 bases, leaving 4 bases between the germline ends. CDR1 GTSNPN and CDR2 SVGIG come from the germline V gene (reference sequence). The length of the CDR3 is 11 residues. As DNA, the CDR3 is TGTGCCTGGAATGTTGGAAACACCATATATTTT. Its protein is CAWNVGNTIYF. Combining the CDR3 with reference TRBV30 and TRBJ1-3 gives the whole variable domain SQTIHQWPATLVQPVGSPLSLECTVEGTSNPNLYWYRQAAGRGLQLLFYSVGIGQISSEVPQNLSASRPQDRQFILSSKKLLLSDSGFYLCAWNVGNTIYFGEGSWLTVV.

V gene TRBV4-1 combines with J gene TRBJ2-7; D call uncertain. The germline V and J ends were trimmed by 1 base and 4 bases, with 5 bases remaining between them. The CDR3 sequence is 12 residues long. CDR1 is MGHRA, CDR2 YSYEKL, per germline. CDR3 in DNA: TGCGCCAGCAGCCAAGTTGGGTACGAGCAGTACTTC. Protein product: CASSQVGYEQYF.

The chain links TRBV25-1 to TRBJ2-1; tentatively, D is TRBD2 (6 bases). V lost 7 bases and J lost 8, with 18 bases in between. The germline gives CDR1 MGHDK, CDR2 SYGVNS. CDR3 length equals 14 residues. The CDR3 DNA is TGTGCCAGCATATGGGCTAGCGAACGGGATGAGCAGTTCTTC. Translating gives CASIWASERDEQFF.

The gene calls are TRBV13 and TRBJ2-7; TRBD1 aligns across 8 bases. Germline V gives CDR1 PRHDT, CDR2 FYEKMQ (reference sequence). This CDR3 has 16 residues. V shed 6 bases, J shed 2 bases, and the junction held 12 bases outside the gene matches. The chain's CDR3 is CASSPPDRAIAYEQYF. CDR3 bases: TGTGCCAGCAGTCCCCCGGACAGGGCCATCGCCTACGAGCAGTACTTC.

This clone was detected only once. This rearrangement joins TRBV6-5 to TRBJ2-7; possible D gene TRBD1, 6 bases. From germline, CDR1 is MNHEY and CDR2 SVGAGI. V lost 4 bases and J 3 bases, leaving 10 bases between the germline ends. The CDR3 is made up of 13 amino acids. The CDR3 bases are TGTGCCAGCAGTTTACAGGGTTTCTACGAGCAGTACTTC. Translation gives CASSLQGFYEQYF.

J is TRBJ1-1 and V is TRBV4-1; D is unclear. Germline lookup yields CDR1 MGHRA and CDR2 YSYEKL. Trimming stripped 0 bases from V and 0 bases from J, with 5 bases between. The CDR3 consists of 14 residues. This CDR3 reads CASSQDKLNTEAFF. Written as DNA, the CDR3 is TGCGCCAGCAGCCAAGATAAACTGAACACTGAAGCTTTCTTT.

The count of this clone is one. V and J are TRBV28 and TRBJ2-7; 10 bases are shared with TRBD1. The germline V gene encodes CDR1 MDHEN and CDR2 SYDVKM. V was clipped by 5 bases and J by 3 bases; unmatched bases: 7. CDR3 length: 15 residues. The CDR3 loop is CASSHQGQGVYEQYF. The CDR3 DNA reads as TGTGCCAGCAGTCATCAAGGACAGGGGGTCTACGAGCAGTACTTC.

The chain links TRBV9 to TRBJ2-5; 12 bases are a match to TRBD2. The CDR3 consists of 17 residues. Germline CDR1 SGDLS, CDR2 YYNGEE. V gave up 4 bases and J gave up 5 bases; unmatched junction bases: 12. The CDR3 sequence is CASSHRRPSGGEETQYF. CDR3 coding DNA: TGTGCCAGCAGCCATCGAAGGCCTAGCGGGGGGGAGGAGACCCAGTACTTC. Combining the CDR3 with reference TRBV9 and TRBJ2-5 gives the whole variable domain DSGVTQTPKHLITATGQRVTLRCSPRSGDLSVYWYQQSLDQGLQFLIQYYNGEERAKGNILERFSAQQFPDLHSELNLSSLELGDSALYFCASSHRRPSGGEETQYFGPGTRLLVL.

J is TRBJ2-5 and V is TRBV9, with D uncertain. The CDR3 length is 13 residues. CDR1 and CDR2 from the germline V gene are SGDLS and YYNGEE. The V end lost 4 bases, the J end lost 1 base, and 8 bases lay between the germline ends. The DNA for the CDR3 is TGTGCCAGCAGCCCCCGGCCCCAAGAGACCCAGTACTTC. Translated, it gives CASSPRPQETQYF.

The rearrangement links TRBV6-4 to TRBJ2-3; TRBD1 aligns across 11 bases. In germline, CDR1 is MRHNA, CDR2 SNTAGT. The V and J ends lost 8 bases and 4 bases, in that order; junction bases with no gene match: 11. CDR3 length: 16 residues. The DNA of the CDR3 is TGTGCCAGCGCACAAACACCGGGACAGGGGGCAGATACGCAGTATTTT. Protein sequence: CASAQTPGQGADTQYF.